This T cell receptor beta chain was sequenced during a study of control samples from healthy donors and cancer patients. Trimming left V 4 bases short and J 2 bases short, with 11 bases between. Germline CDR1 SGHTA, CDR2 FQGNSA. The CDR3 spans 15 residues. The assay was immunoSEQ multiplex PCR, and TCRdb's table has in-frame clones only and misses some. The sample has 150,000 to 200,000 clones, 85% to 95% seen once; the top ten hold roughly 1.6%. Sequencing was performed on blood. This clonotype was sampled from a man aged 18-30 years in good health. J is TRBJ1-4 and V is TRBV7-2; a weak D match, TRBD1 (5 bases). CDR3 bases: TGTGCCAGCAGCTCAAGGGGTACGACTAATGAAAAACTGTTTTTT. It is translated as CASSSRGTTNEKLFF.